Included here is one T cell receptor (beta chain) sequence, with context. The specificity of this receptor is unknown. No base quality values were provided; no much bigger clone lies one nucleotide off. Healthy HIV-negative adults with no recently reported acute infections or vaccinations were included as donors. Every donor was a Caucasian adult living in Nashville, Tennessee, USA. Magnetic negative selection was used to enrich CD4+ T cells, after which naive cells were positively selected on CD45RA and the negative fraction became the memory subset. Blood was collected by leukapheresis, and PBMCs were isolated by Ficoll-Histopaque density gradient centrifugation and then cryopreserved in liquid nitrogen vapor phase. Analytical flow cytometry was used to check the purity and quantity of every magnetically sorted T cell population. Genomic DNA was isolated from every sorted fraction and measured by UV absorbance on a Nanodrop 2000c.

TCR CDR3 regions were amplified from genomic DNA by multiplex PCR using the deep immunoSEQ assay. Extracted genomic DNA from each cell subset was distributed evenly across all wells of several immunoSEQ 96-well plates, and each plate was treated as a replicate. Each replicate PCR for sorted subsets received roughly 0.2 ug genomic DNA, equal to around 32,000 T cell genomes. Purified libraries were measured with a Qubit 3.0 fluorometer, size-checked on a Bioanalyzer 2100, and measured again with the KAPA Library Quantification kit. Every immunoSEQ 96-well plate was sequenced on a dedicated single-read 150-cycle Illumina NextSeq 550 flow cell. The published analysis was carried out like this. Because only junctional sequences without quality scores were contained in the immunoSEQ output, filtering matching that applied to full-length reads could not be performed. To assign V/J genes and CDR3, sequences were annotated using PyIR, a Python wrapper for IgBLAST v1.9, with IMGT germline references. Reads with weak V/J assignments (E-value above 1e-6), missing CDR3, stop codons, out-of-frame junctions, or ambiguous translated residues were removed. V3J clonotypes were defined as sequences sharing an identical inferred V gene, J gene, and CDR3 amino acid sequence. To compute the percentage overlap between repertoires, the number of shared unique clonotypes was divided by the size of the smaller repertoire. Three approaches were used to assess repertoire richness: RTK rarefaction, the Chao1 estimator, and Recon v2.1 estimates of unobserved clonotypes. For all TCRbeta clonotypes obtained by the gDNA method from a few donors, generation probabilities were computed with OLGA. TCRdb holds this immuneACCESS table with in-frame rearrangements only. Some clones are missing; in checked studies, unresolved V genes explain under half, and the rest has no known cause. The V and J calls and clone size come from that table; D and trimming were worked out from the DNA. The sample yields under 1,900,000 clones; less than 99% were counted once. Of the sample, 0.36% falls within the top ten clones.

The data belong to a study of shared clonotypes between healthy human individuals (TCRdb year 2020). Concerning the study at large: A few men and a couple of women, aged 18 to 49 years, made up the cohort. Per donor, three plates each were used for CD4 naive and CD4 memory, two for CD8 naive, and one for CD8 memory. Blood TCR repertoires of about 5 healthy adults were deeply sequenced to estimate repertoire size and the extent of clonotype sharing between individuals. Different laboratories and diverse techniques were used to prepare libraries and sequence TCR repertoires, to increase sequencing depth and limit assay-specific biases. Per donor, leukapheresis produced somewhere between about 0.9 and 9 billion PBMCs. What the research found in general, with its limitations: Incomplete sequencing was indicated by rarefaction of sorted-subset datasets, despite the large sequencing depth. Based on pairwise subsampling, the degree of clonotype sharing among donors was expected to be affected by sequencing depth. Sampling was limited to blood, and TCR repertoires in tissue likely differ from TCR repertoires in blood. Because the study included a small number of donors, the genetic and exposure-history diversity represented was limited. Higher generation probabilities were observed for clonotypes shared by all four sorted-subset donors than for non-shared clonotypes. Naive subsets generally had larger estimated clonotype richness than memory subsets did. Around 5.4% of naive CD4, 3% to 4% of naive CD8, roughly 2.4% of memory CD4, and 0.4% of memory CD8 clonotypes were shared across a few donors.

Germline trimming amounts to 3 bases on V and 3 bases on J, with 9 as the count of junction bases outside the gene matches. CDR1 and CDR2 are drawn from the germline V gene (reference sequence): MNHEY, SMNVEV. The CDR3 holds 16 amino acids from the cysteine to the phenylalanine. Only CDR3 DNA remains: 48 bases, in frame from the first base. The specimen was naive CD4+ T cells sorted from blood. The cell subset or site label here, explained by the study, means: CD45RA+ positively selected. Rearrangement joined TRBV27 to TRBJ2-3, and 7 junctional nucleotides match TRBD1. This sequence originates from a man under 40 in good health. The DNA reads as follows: TGTGCCAGCAGTTTGACGACAGGGTTCGGGACAGATACGCAGTATTTT. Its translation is CASSLTTGFGTDTQYF.